This TCR beta chain was identified in a study of glioma-infiltrating T cells after dendritic cell vaccination. For the study at large: The vaccine used monocyte-derived dendritic cells pulsed overnight with autologous tumor lysate. Study-wide results and limits: Survival was not directly related to TCR clonality in these patients.

About this clone itself: Its target is unknown.

Isocitrate dehydrogenase mutation was absent in all glioblastoma patients. Clones were sequenced by immunoSEQ multiplex PCR, and TCRdb holds only the in-frame ones, with some missing. The table shows 80,000 to 100,000 clones, with roughly three quarters occurring only once. V was cut by 0 bases and J by 6 bases, with 15 bases left in between. Germline CDR1 reads GTSNPN; CDR2 reads SVGIG (reference sequence). The CDR3 has 15 amino acids. The sequencing here drew on blood, taken before dendritic cell vaccination. The sequence was collected from a human donor with glioblastoma. J is TRBJ1-5 and V is TRBV30, with D possibly being TRBD1 (5 bases). The CDR3 DNA sequence: TGTGCCTGGAGTGTCACCGGCAGGGCGAGTCAGCCCCAGCATTTT. Residues: CAWSVTGRASQPQHF.